This TCR beta chain is drawn from a study of T cells in Graves' hyperthyroidism and ophthalmopathy. Study-level points and caveats: Most thyroid clonotypes expanded above 0.001 were also detected in blood. Before onset, ophthalmopathy was predicted by the model a median around 6 months earlier.

Uncontrolled infection, other autoimmune disease, pregnancy or lactation excluded patients. Over 9 ml of fresh peripheral blood supplied the PBMCs. Trimming removed 9 bases from V and 6 bases from J; junction bases left unmatched: 5. The CDR3 length is 12 residues. In its sample, this clonotype was seen many times. No antigen is known for it. Amplified TCR beta CDR3 regions came from RNA transcripts. The HTBI primer set served for first-round RT-PCR of the TCR CDR3. TCRdb fed the multiplex PCR reads into MiXCR, producing one record per CDR3 protein. The table includes about 380,000 distinct CDR3 sequences, roughly 20% detected once.

The specimen was blood. This TCR was recovered from a man between 18 and 35 years old with Graves' ophthalmopathy. The rearrangement joins TRBV12-3 or TRBV12-4 to TRBJ2-7, with 10 nucleotides matching TRBD1. CDR3 protein: CASGTGVGEQYF. The CDR3 nucleotides read TGTGCCAGTGGGACAGGGGTAGGCGAGCAGTACTTC.